The rows below give T cell receptor beta chains drawn from one sample of a study of beta chain features in type 1 diabetes. Here immunoSEQ multiplex PCR was the method, and the copy in TCRdb shows in-frame clones only, minus some. The table includes 150,000 to 200,000 clones, 8% to 9.5% detected once. The sample consisted of central memory CD4+ T cells from blood. These receptors were collected from a woman aged 18-29 years with type 1 diabetes. CDR3s include the opening cysteine and the closing phenylalanine or tryptophan. Fields, in order: CDR3 protein, CDR3 DNA, J gene, clone size, V gene, D gene. A D gene is named only where the DNA matches it firmly. Expanded clones are given a class, and other clones once, few, many or no size at all.

CDR3 protein: CASSLGGRSVDTQYF; CDR3 DNA: TGCGCCAGCAGCTTGGGCGGGAGATCGGTAGATACGCAGTATTTT; J gene: TRBJ2-3; clone size: few; V gene: TRBV5-1; D gene: TRBD2
CDR3 protein: CASSSSGPFTGELFF; CDR3 DNA: TGTGCCAGCAGCTCCTCGGGTCCTTTCACCGGGGAGCTGTTTTTT; J gene: TRBJ2-2; clone size: few; V gene: TRBV11-1; D gene: .
CDR3 protein: CASSASGTLDEQFF; CDR3 DNA: TGTGCTAGCAGCGCCTCCGGGACTTTAGATGAGCAGTTCTTC; J gene: TRBJ2-1; clone size: few; V gene: TRBV7-7; D gene: .
CDR3 protein: CAIGASTDTQYF; CDR3 DNA: TGTGCCATCGGAGCTAGCACAGATACGCAGTATTTT; J gene: TRBJ2-3; clone size: few; V gene: TRBV10-3; D gene: .
CDR3 protein: CASSEGQGAKNEQYF; CDR3 DNA: TGTGCCAGCTCGGAGGGACAGGGGGCAAAAAACGAGCAGTACTTC; J gene: TRBJ2-7; clone size: .; V gene: TRBV18; D gene: TRBD1
CDR3 protein: CASSFFGEQYF; CDR3 DNA: TGTGCCAGCAGCTTCTTCGGCGAGCAGTACTTC; J gene: TRBJ2-7; clone size: few; V gene: TRBV7-9; D gene: .
CDR3 protein: CASRNRERDTEAFF; CDR3 DNA: TGCGCCAGCAGAAACAGGGAACGAGACACTGAAGCTTTCTTT; J gene: TRBJ1-1; clone size: .; V gene: TRBV23-1; D gene: .
CDR3 protein: CAGGGSTGELFF; CDR3 DNA: TGCGCCGGGGGGGGGAGCACCGGGGAGCTGTTTTTT; J gene: TRBJ2-2; clone size: few; V gene: TRBV29-1; D gene: TRBD2
CDR3 protein: CASSFWGAGANVLTF; CDR3 DNA: TGTGCCAGCAGTTTTTGGGGGGCTGGGGCCAACGTCCTGACTTTC; J gene: TRBJ2-6; clone size: few; V gene: TRBV27; D gene: .
CDR3 protein: CASSLRTGTGGYGYTF; CDR3 DNA: TGTGCCAGCAGCCTCAGGACAGGGACAGGAGGCTATGGCTACACCTTC; J gene: TRBJ1-2; clone size: few; V gene: TRBV5-4; D gene: TRBD1
CDR3 protein: CASSLDRPDTQYF; CDR3 DNA: TGCGCCAGCAGCTTGGACAGGCCGGATACGCAGTATTTT; J gene: TRBJ2-3; clone size: few; V gene: TRBV5-1; D gene: .
CDR3 protein: CSVDFRGTGELFF; CDR3 DNA: TGCAGCGTTGATTTCCGGGGCACCGGGGAGCTGTTTTTT; J gene: TRBJ2-2; clone size: few; V gene: TRBV29-1; D gene: .
CDR3 protein: CASSLGASGTQKQFF; CDR3 DNA: TGTGCCAGCAGCTTAGGGGCTAGCGGGACTCAAAAGCAGTTCTTC; J gene: TRBJ2-1; clone size: few; V gene: TRBV7-2; D gene: TRBD2
CDR3 protein: CSVSKQGLGANNEQFF; CDR3 DNA: TGCAGCGTTAGCAAGCAGGGACTAGGAGCAAACAATGAGCAGTTCTTC; J gene: TRBJ2-1; clone size: .; V gene: TRBV29-1; D gene: TRBD2
CDR3 protein: CASSSRGYSNQPQHF; CDR3 DNA: TGTGCCAGCAGCTCCAGGGGATATAGCAATCAGCCCCAGCATTTT; J gene: TRBJ1-5; clone size: .; V gene: TRBV11-3; D gene: .